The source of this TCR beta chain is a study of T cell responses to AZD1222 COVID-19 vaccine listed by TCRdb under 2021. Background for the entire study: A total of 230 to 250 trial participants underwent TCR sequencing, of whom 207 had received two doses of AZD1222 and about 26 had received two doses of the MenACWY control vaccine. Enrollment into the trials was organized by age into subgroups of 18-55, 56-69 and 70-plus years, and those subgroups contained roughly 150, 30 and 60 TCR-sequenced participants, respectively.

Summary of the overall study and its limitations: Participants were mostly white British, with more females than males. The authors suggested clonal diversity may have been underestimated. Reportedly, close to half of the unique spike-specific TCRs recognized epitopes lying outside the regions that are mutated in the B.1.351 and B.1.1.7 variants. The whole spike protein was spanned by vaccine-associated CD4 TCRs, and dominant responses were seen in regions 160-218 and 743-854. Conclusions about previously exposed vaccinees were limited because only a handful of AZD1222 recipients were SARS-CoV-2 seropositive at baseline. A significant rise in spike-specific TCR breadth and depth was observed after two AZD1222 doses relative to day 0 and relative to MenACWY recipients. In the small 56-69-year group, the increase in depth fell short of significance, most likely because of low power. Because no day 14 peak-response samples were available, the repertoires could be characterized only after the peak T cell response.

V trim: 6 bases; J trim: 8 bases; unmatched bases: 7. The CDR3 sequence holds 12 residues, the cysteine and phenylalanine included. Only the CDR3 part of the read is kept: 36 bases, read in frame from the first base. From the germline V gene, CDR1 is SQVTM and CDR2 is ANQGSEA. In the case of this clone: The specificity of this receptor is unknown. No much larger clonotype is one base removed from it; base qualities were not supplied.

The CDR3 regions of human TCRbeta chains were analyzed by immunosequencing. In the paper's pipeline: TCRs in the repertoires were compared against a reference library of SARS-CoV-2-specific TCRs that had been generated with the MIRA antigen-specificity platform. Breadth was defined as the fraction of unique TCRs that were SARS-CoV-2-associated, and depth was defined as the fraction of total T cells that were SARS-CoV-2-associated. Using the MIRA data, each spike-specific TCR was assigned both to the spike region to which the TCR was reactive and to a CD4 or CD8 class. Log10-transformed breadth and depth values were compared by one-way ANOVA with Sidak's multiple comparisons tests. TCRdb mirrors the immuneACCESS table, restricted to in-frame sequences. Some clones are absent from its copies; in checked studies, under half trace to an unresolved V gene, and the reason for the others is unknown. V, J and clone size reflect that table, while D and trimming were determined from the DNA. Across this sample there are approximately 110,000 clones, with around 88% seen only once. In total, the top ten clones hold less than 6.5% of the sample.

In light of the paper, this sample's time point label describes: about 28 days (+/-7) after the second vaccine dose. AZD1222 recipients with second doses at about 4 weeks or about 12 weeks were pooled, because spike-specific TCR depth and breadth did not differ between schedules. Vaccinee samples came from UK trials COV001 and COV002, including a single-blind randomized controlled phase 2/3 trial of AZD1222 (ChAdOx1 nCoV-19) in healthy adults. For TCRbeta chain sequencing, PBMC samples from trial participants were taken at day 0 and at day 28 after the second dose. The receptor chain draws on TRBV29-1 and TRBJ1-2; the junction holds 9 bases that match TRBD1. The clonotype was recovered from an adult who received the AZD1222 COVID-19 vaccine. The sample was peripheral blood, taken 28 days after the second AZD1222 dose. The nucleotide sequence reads TGCAGCGTCACGACAGGGGGAGGCGGCTACACCTTC. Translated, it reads CSVTTGGGGYTF.